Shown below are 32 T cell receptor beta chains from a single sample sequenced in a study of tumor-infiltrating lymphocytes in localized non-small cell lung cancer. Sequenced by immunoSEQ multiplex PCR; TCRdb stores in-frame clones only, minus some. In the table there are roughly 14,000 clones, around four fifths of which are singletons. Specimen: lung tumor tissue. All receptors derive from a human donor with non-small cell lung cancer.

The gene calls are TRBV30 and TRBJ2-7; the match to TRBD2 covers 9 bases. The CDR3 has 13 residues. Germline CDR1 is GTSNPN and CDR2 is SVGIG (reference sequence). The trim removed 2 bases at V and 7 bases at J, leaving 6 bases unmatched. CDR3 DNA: TGTGCCTGGAGTTTTAGCGGGAGTGGAGAGCAGTACTTC. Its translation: CAWSFSGSGEQYF. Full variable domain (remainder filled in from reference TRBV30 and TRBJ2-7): SQTIHQWPATLVQPVGSPLSLECTVEGTSNPNLYWYRQAAGRGLQLLFYSVGIGQISSEVPQNLSASRPQDRQFILSSKKLLLSDSGFYLCAWSFSGSGEQYFGPGTRLTVT.

The CDR3: CSSPEGETQYF. The CDR3 bases are TGCAGCTCTCCCGAAGGGGAGACCCAGTACTTC. The V gene is TRBV29-1, the J gene TRBJ2-5; D gene uncertain. The V and J ends lost 8 bases and 5 bases respectively, with 12 bases between them. Germline CDR1 SQVTM, CDR2 ANQGSEA. The CDR3 runs 11 residues.

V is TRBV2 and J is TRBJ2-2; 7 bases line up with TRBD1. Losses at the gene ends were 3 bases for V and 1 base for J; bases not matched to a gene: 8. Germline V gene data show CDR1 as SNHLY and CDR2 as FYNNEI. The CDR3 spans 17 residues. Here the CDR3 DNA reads TGTGCCAGCAGTGAGCGGGCCCCAGGGGGGAACACCGGGGAGCTGTTTTTT. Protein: CASSERAPGGNTGELFF.

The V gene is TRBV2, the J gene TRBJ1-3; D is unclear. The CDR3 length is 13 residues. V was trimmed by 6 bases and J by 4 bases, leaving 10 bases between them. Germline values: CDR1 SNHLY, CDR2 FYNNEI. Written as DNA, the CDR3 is TGTGCCAGCAGGAGGGTTTCCGGAAACACCATATATTTT. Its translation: CASRRVSGNTIYF. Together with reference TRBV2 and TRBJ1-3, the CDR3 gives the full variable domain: EPEVTQTPSHQVTQMGQEVILRCVPISNHLYFYWYRQILGQKVEFLVSFYNNEISEKSEIFDDQFSVERPDGSNFTLKIRSTKLEDSAMYFCASRRVSGNTIYFGEGSWLTVV.

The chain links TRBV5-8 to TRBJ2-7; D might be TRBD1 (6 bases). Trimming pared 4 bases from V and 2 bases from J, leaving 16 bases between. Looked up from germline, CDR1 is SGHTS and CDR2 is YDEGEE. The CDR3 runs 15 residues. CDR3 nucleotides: TGTGCCAGCAGCCCCCGGGACACAAAACCCTACGAGCAGTACTTC. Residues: CASSPRDTKPYEQYF.

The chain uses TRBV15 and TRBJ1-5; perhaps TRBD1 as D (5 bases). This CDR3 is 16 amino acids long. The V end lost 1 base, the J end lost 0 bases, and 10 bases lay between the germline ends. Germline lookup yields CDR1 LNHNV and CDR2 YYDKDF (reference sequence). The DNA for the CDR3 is TGTGCCACCAGCAGAGGGGACGCAGATAGCAATCAGCCCCAGCATTTT. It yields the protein CATSRGDADSNQPQHF.

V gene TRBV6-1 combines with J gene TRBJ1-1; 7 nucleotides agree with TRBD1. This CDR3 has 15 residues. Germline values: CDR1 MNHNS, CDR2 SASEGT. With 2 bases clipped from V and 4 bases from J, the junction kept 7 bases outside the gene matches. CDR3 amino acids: CASSEFGRGPTEAFF. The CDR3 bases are TGTGCCAGCAGTGAATTTGGTAGGGGGCCCACTGAAGCTTTCTTT.

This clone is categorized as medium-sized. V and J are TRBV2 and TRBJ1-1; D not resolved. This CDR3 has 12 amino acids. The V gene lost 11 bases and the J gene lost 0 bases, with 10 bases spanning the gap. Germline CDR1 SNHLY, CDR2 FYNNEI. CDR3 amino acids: CASKGMNTEAFF. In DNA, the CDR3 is TGTGCCTCTAAAGGGATGAACACTGAAGCTTTCTTT.

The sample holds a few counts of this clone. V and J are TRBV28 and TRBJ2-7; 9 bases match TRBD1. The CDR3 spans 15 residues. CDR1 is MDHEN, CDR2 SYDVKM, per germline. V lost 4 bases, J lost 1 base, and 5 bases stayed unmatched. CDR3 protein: CASSSPGQGSYEQYF. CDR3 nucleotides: TGTGCCAGCAGTTCTCCGGGACAGGGATCCTACGAGCAGTACTTC.

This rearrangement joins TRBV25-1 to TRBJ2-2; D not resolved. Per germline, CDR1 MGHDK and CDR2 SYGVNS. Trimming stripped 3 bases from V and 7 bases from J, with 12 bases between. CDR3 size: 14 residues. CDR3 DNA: TGTGCCAGCAGTGACCGGGCCCCAAGCGGGGAGCTGTTTTTT. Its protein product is CASSDRAPSGELFF.

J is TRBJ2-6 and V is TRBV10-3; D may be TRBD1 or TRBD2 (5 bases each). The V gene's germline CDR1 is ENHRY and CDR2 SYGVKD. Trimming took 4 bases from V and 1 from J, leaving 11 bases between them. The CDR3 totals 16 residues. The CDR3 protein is CAISGTGLSGANVLTF. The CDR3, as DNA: TGTGCCATCAGTGGGACGGGGCTATCTGGGGCCAACGTCCTGACTTTC.

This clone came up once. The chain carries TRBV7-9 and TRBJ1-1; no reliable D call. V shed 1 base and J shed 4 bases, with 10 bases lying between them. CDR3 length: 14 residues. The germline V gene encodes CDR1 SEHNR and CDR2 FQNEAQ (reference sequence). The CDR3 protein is CASSLVEAPTEAFF. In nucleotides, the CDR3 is TGTGCCAGCAGCTTAGTCGAGGCTCCCACTGAAGCTTTCTTT.

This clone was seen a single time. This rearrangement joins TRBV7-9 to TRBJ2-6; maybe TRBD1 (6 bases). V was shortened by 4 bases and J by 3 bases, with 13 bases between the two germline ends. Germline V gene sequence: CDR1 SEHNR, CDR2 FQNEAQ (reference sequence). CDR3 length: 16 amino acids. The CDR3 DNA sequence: TGTGCCAGCAGCTGGCACAGGGAAGGTGGGGCCAACGTCCTGACTTTC. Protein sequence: CASSWHREGGANVLTF.

The CDR3 sequence is CASSPLGGNTGELFF. CDR3 coding DNA: TGTGCCAGCAGCCCCCTCGGGGGGAACACCGGGGAGCTGTTTTTT. V is TRBV7-2 and J is TRBJ2-2; TRBD2 is a possible D gene (6 bases). Trimming stripped 5 bases from V and 1 base from J, with 11 bases between. Germline loops: CDR1 SGHTA, CDR2 FQGNSA. This CDR3 has 15 residues. The entire variable domain, with the rest obtained from reference TRBV7-2 and TRBJ2-2, is as follows: GAGVSQSPSNKVTEKGKDVELRCDPISGHTALYWYRQSLGQGLEFLIYFQGNSAPDKSGLPSDRFSAERTGGSVSTLTIQRTQQEDSAVYLCASSPLGGNTGELFFGEGSRLTVL.

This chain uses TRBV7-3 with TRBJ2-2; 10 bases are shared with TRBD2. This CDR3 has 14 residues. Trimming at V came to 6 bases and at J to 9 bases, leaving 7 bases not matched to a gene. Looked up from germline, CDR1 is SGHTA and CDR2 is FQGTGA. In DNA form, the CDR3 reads TGTGCCAGCAGTCCCATAGCGGGGGGTTGGGAGCTGTTTTTT. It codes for CASSPIAGGWELFF.

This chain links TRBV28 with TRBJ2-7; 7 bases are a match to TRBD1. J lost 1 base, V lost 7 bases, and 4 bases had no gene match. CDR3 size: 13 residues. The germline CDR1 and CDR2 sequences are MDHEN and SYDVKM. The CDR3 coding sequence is TGTGCCAGCACGATGACAGGGTCCTACGAGCAGTACTTC. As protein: CASTMTGSYEQYF.

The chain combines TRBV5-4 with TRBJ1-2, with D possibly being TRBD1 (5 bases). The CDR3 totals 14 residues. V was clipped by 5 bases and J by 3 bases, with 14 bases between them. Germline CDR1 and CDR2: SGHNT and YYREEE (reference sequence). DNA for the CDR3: TGTGCCAGCAGTTCCTTCCAGGGATACTATGGCTACACCTTC. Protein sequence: CASSSFQGYYGYTF.

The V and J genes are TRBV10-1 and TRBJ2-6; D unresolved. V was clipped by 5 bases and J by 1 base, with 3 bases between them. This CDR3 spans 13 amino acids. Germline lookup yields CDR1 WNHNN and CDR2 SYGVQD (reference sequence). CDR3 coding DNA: TGCGCCAGCAGTTCTTCTGGGGCCAACGTCCTGACTTTC. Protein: CASSSSGANVLTF.

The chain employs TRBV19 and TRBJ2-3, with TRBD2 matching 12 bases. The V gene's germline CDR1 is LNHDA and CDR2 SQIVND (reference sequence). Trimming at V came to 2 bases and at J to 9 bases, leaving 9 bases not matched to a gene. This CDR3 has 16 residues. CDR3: CASSIRGLAGLRTQYF. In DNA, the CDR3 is TGTGCCAGTAGTATACGGGGACTAGCGGGTTTGAGGACGCAGTATTTT.

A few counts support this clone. The CDR3 sequence: CASSSRGQPQHF. DNA of the CDR3: TGTGCCAGCAGTTCAAGGGGTCAGCCCCAGCATTTT. The V gene is TRBV27, the J gene TRBJ1-5, with a tentative D call TRBD1 (5 bases). The CDR3 is 12 amino acids. Germline assignment: CDR1 MNHEY and CDR2 SMNVEV (reference sequence). Trimming stripped 4 bases from V and 6 bases from J, with 7 bases between.

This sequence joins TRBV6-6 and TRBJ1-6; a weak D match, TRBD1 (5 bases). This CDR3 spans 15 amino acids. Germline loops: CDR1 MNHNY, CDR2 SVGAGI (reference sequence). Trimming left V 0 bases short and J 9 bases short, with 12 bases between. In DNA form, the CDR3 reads TGTGCCAGCAGTTACTCCCCCGACGGGGGTTCACCCCTCCACTTT. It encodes CASSYSPDGGSPLHF.

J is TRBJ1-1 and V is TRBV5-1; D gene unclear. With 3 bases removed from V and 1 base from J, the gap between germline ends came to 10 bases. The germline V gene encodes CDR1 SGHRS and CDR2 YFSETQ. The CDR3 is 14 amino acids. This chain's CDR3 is CASSSAVGNTEAFF. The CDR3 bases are TGCGCCAGCAGCTCCGCGGTTGGGAACACTGAAGCTTTCTTT.

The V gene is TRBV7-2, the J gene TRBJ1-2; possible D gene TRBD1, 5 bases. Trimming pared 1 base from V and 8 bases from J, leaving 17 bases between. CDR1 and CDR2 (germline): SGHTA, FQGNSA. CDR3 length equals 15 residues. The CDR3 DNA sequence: TGTGCCAGCAGCTTAGGCGGAGGGGCGCTTCGGGGCTACACCTTC. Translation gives CASSLGGGALRGYTF. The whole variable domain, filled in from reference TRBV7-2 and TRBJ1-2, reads GAGVSQSPSNKVTEKGKDVELRCDPISGHTALYWYRQSLGQGLEFLIYFQGNSAPDKSGLPSDRFSAERTGGSVSTLTIQRTQQEDSAVYLCASSLGGGALRGYTFGSGTRLTVV.

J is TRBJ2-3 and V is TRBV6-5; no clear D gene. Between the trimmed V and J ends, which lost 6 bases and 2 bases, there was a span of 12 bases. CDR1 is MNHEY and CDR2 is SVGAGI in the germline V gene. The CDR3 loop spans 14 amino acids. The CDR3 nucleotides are TGTGCCAGCAGACGAGTCAGCCTCACAGATACGCAGTATTTT. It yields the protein CASRRVSLTDTQYF.

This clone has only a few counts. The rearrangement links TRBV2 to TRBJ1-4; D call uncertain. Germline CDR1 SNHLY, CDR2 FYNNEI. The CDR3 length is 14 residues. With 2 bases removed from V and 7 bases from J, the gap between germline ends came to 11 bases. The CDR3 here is CASSESGRGEKLFF. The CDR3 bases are TGTGCCAGCAGTGAATCGGGTAGAGGTGAAAAACTGTTTTTT.

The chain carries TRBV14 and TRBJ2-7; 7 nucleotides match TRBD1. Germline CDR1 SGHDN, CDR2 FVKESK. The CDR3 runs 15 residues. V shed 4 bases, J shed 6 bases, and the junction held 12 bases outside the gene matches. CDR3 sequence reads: CASSLRDRGPLEQYF. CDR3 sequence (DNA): TGTGCCAGCAGCCTTAGGGACAGAGGCCCTCTCGAGCAGTACTTC. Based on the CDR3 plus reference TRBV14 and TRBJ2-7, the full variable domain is EAGVTQFPSHSVIEKGQTVTLRCDPISGHDNLYWYRRVMGKEIKFLLHFVKESKQDESGMPNNRFLAERTGGTYSTLKVQPAELEDSGVYFCASSLRDRGPLEQYFGPGTRLTVT.

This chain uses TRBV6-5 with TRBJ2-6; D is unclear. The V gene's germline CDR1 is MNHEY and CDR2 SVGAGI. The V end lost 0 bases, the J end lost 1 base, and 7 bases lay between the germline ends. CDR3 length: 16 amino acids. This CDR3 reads CASSYSEGSGANVLTF. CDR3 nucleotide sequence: TGTGCCAGCAGTTACTCGGAAGGTTCTGGGGCCAACGTCCTGACTTTC.

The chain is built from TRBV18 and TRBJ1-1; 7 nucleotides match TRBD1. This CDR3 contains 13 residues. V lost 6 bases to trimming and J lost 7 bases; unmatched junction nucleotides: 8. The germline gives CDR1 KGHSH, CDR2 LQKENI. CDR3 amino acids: CASSRQGRGEAFF. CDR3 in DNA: TGTGCCAGCTCTCGACAGGGTCGAGGTGAAGCTTTCTTT.

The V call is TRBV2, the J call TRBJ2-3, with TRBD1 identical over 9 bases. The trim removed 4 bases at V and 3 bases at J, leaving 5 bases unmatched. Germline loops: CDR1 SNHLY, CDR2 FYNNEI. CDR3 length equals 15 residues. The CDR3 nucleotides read TGTGCCAGCAGTGTCGGGACAGGGATAACAGATACGCAGTATTTT. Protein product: CASSVGTGITDTQYF.

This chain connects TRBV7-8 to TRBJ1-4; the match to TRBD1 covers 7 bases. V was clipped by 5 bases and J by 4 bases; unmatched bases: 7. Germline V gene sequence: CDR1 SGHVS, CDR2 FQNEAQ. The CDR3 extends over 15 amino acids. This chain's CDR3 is CASSQTGNYNEKLFF. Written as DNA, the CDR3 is TGTGCCAGCAGCCAGACAGGGAACTATAATGAAAAACTGTTTTTT.

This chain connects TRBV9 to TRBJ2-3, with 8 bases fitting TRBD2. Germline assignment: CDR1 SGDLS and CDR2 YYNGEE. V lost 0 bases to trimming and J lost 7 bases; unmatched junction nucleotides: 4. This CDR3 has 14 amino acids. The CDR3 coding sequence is TGTGCCAGCAGCGTAGACGGGGGGGCATATACGCAGTATTTT. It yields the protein CASSVDGGAYTQYF.

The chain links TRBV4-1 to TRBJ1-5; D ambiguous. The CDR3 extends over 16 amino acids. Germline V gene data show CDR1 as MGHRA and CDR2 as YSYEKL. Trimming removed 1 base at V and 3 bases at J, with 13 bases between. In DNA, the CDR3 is TGCGCCAGCAGCCAAGCCTGGGGAGAACCCAATCAGCCCCAGCATTTT. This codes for CASSQAWGEPNQPQHF.